This TCR beta chain was recorded in a study of OX40 agonist ivuxolimab in advanced cancers. This CDR3 region has 15 residues. Germline V gene sequence: CDR1 SGHRS, CDR2 YFSETQ. V lost 0 bases, J lost 6 bases, and 15 bases lay in between. Sequencing was performed with immunoSEQ multiplex PCR; in TCRdb, only in-frame clones are kept and a portion is missing. The repertoire consists of tens of thousands of clones, with roughly nine tenths occurring once and the leading ten covering roughly 1%. The TCR sequence derives from an adult with an advanced solid tumor such as melanoma, head and neck, liver or kidney cancer. The sample here was CD4+ or CD8+ T cells sorted from blood, taken in a trial of the OX40 agonist ivuxolimab. The chain has TRBV5-1 and TRBJ1-1; D is unclear. The CDR3, as DNA: TGCGCCAGCAGCTTGGCCACGGCGGGGTGGGCTGAAGCTTTCTTT. Protein: CASSLATAGWAEAFF.